This T cell receptor (beta chain) was sequenced for a study of blood T cell repertoires in COVID-19 (dated by TCRdb to the early 2020s). Looking at the study overall: Samples from collaborators originated in the United States, Italy and Spain and spanned both the acute and convalescent phases of COVID-19. The prospective study material was composed of cDNA or gDNA derived from T cells, B-cell-depleted T cells, or PBMCs. The dataset comprised deeply sampled blood TCRbeta repertoires from subjects exposed to, actively infected with, or recovered from COVID-19. The repertoires were released in a freely available public database intended as a resource for research on the immune response to SARS-CoV-2. Samples came from the ongoing ImmuneRACE study (first 160 participants) plus 1,254 subjects from 6 global collaborators. A de-identified subject ID, COVID-19 status, age in years and sex were almost always included in the sample metadata. Where available, HLA class I and class II types were obtained from metadata supplied by the sample provider rather than from assay-based typing. Broad study findings and their caveats: The quantity of clinical and demographic metadata differed by source and by participant and was supplied without curation.

This clone appeared once. What this receptor recognizes is not known. Base qualities are missing; no much larger clone stands one base away. Collaborating institutions collected whole blood in K2EDTA tubes following their own protocols. For TCRbeta analysis, collaborators shipped samples in one of three forms: frozen whole blood, isolated PBMCs, or DNA extracted from either of those sample types. TCRbeta CDR3 regions were amplified from genomic DNA by means of the immunoSEQ Assay, a bias-controlled multiplex PCR. In the paper's pipeline: The number of nucleated cells in each sample was estimated by amplification of reference gene primers within the assay. To quantify the absolute abundance of each unique TCRbeta CDR3 rearrangement, sequence reads were collapsed and filtered. For each sample, productive Simpson clonality was calculated as the square root of Simpson's diversity index over productive rearrangements. In its TCRdb copy, this immuneACCESS table keeps in-frame sequences only and misses some clones. Where compared with another copy, unresolved V genes explain less than half of these, and the others have no known cause. V and J calls and clone size follow that table, whereas D and trimming were derived from the DNA. The sample table shows roughly 260,000 clones, and 82% are seen once. The top ten constitute 4.7% of the sample.

CDR1 and CDR2 (SGDLS, YYNGEE) derive from the germline V gene. V is pruned by 0 bases and J by 3 bases, leaving 6 bases of the junction without a gene match. Spanning cysteine to phenylalanine, the CDR3 consists of 16 amino acids. Here the CDR3 DNA is all that survives: 48 bases in frame from base 1. Sequencing was performed on peripheral blood. The source of this sequence is a woman in her 70s with acute or convalescent COVID-19. Recombination joined TRBV9 with TRBJ2-5; TRBD2 lines up with 9 middle nucleotides. The DNA sequence is TGTGCCAGCAGCGTAGGCTCTCTAGCGGGAAAAGAGACCCAGTACTTC. Its coded protein is CASSVGSLAGKETQYF. Supplemented by the reference TRBV9 and TRBJ2-5 proteins around the CDR3, the complete variable domain is DSGVTQTPKHLITATGQRVTLRCSPRSGDLSVYWYQQSLDQGLQFLIQYYNGEERAKGNILERFSAQQFPDLHSELNLSSLELGDSALYFCASSVGSLAGKETQYFGPGTRLLVL.